This TCR beta chain was documented in a study of OX40 agonist ivuxolimab in advanced cancers. The table came from immunoSEQ multiplex PCR; TCRdb's copy has only in-frame clones and leaves some out. The table lists roughly 120,000 clones, around 93% of them singletons. This clonotype was obtained from an adult with an advanced solid tumor such as melanoma, head and neck, liver or kidney cancer. The sample here was CD4+ or CD8+ T cells sorted from blood, taken in a trial of the OX40 agonist ivuxolimab.

CDR3 DNA: TGTGCCAGCAGTTTTGACGGGGCTCAGCCCCAGCATTTT. Amino acid sequence: CASSFDGAQPQHF. The chain combines TRBV28 with TRBJ1-5; D may be TRBD1 (5 bases). The CDR3 consists of 13 residues. Germline values: CDR1 MDHEN, CDR2 SYDVKM. V lost 3 bases and J 6 bases, leaving 9 bases between the germline ends.